Below are 22 T cell receptor beta chains sequenced from a single sample in a study of cytomegalovirus exposure and HLA in healthy donors. Amplification used 60 Vbeta primers and 13 Jbeta primers. Assay: immunoSEQ multiplex PCR; the TCRdb copy retains only in-frame clones and omits some. There are about 180,000 clones in the sample; about 78% occur only once, and 5.7% lies in the top ten. Sequenced material: PBMCs. The receptors were sampled from a man aged 35 to 55 in good health and CMV-seronegative.

V and J are TRBV27 and TRBJ2-2; D is unresolved. In germline, CDR1 is MNHEY, CDR2 SMNVEV (reference sequence). V shed 6 bases and J shed 0 bases, with 11 bases lying between them. This CDR3 has 15 amino acids. CDR3 sequence reads: CASSYLSSNTGELFF. For the CDR3, the DNA is TGTGCCAGCAGCTACTTATCCTCGAACACCGGGGAGCTGTTTTTT.

This clone has only one observation. The chain links TRBV6-5 to TRBJ2-5; perhaps TRBD1 as D (5 bases). The J call may be in error: the DNA end matches TRBJ2-7 better. Germline assignment: CDR1 MNHEY and CDR2 SVGAGI. This CDR3 has 16 amino acids. In DNA form, the CDR3 reads TGTGCCAGCAGTTACTCTGGGAAGGGGCCAAGGTACGAGCAGTACTTC. It specifies CASSYSGKGPRYEQYF.

The chain employs TRBV10-3 and TRBJ2-3; perhaps TRBD2 as D (5 bases). V was shortened by 8 bases and J by 3 bases, with 15 bases between the two germline ends. CDR3 size: 14 residues. In germline, CDR1 is ENHRY, CDR2 SYGVKD. The CDR3 region is CAILKEVGTDTQYF. The DNA of the CDR3 is TGTGCCATCCTCAAGGAGGTTGGGACAGATACGCAGTATTTT.

The rearrangement joins TRBV4-3 to TRBJ2-5; D uncertain. Gene TRBJ2-7 matches the end of the DNA better, so the J call may be wrong. The CDR3 spans 15 residues. Germline V CDR1 and CDR2: LGHNA, YSLEER. Written as DNA, the CDR3 is TGCGCCAGCAGCCAAGATAGAGCACGCTCCTACGAGCAGTACTTC. Its protein is CASSQDRARSYEQYF.

In its sample, this clone was seen once. J is TRBJ1-1 and V is TRBV7-9, with a weak D call TRBD1 (6 bases). CDR1 is SEHNR and CDR2 is FQNEAQ in the germline V gene (reference sequence). The V end lost 4 bases, the J end lost 1 base, and 13 bases lay between the germline ends. CDR3 size: 15 residues. The CDR3 region is CASSYRTESNTEAFF. Written as DNA, the CDR3 is TGTGCCAGCAGCTACCGGACAGAGTCGAACACTGAAGCTTTCTTT.

This rearrangement joins TRBV7-2 to TRBJ1-2; D gene uncertain. The CDR3 runs to 13 residues. V was clipped by 3 bases and J by 3 bases, with 8 bases between them. The germline V gene encodes CDR1 SGHTA and CDR2 FQGNSA. The CDR3 nucleotides are TGTGCCAGCAGCTTGCGGACTGACTATGGCTACACCTTC. Its translation is CASSLRTDYGYTF.

The rearrangement joins TRBV5-1 to TRBJ1-1, with a weak D call TRBD1 (5 bases). The CDR3 has 13 residues. Trimming cost V 4 bases and J 1 base, with 8 bases left between them. Germline-derived CDR1 and CDR2 are SGHRS and YFSETQ. CDR3 residues: CASSTTGNTEAFF. CDR3 nucleotide sequence: TGCGCCAGCAGCACTACAGGGAACACTGAAGCTTTCTTT.

V usage is TRBV18 and J usage is TRBJ1-5; D may be TRBD1 (5 bases). The germline V gene encodes CDR1 KGHSH and CDR2 LQKENI. The CDR3 runs to 15 residues. V lost 3 bases and J 3 bases, leaving 12 bases between the germline ends. The CDR3 DNA sequence: TGTGCCAGCTCACCTTTGGGGGGTCACAATCAGCCCCAGCATTTT. Its translation is CASSPLGGHNQPQHF.

This chain links TRBV5-1 with TRBJ1-2, with 7 bases aligning to TRBD1. CDR1 SGHRS and CDR2 YFSETQ come from the germline V gene. This CDR3 comprises 13 residues. After removal of 5 bases from V and 9 bases from J, the junction contained 10 bases not matched to a gene. The CDR3 nucleotides are TGCGCCAGCAGTGGGTGGGACAGAGCCAGCTACACCTTC. Encoded protein: CASSGWDRASYTF.

CDR3 DNA sequence: TGTGCCATCAGTGATTTTGGGGAGGGGGAAGACTATGGCTACACCTTC. This gives the protein CAISDFGEGEDYGYTF. J is TRBJ1-2 and V is TRBV10-3; tentatively, D is TRBD1 (6 bases). The CDR3 is made up of 16 amino acids. Germline V CDR1 and CDR2: ENHRY, SYGVKD. V was shortened by 3 bases and J by 3 bases, with 17 bases between the two germline ends.

This rearrangement joins TRBV6-5 to TRBJ2-7, with 11 bases fitting TRBD1. The V gene's germline CDR1 is MNHEY and CDR2 SVGAGI. The CDR3 covers 15 residues. The trim removed 1 base at V and 6 bases at J, leaving 5 bases unmatched. In DNA, the CDR3 is TGTGCCAGCAGTTACTTGGGACAGGGGGGCTTCGAGCAGTACTTC. Its translation is CASSYLGQGGFEQYF.

The CDR3 coding sequence is TGTGCCAGCAGCTTGGAGCACAGAACTAGCGGGGGGGCTAGGCAGTATTTT. It codes for CASSLEHRTSGGARQYF. V usage is TRBV5-4 and J usage is TRBJ2-3; TRBD2 matches at 13 bases. V trimming: 0 bases; J trimming: 11 bases; junction bases outside the gene matches: 12. Per the germline V gene, CDR1 is SGHNT and CDR2 is YYREEE (reference sequence). The CDR3 length is 17 residues.

The chain couples TRBV18 to TRBJ1-1; tentative D call: TRBD1 (6 bases). The CDR3 is made up of 12 amino acids. In germline, CDR1 is KGHSH, CDR2 LQKENI. The germline V and J ends were trimmed by 8 bases and 4 bases, with 11 bases remaining between them. The CDR3 loop reads CASAPGVTEAFF. Here the CDR3 DNA reads TGTGCCAGCGCTCCAGGGGTCACTGAAGCTTTCTTT.

The chain employs TRBV9 and TRBJ1-2, with D unresolved. The CDR3 consists of 15 residues. Germline values: CDR1 SGDLS, CDR2 YYNGEE. Trimming removed 5 bases from V and 4 bases from J, with 18 bases in between. CDR3 nucleotide sequence: TGTGCCAGCAGGATCCCGAATGCCCTACGCTATGGCTACACCTTC. It specifies CASRIPNALRYGYTF.

CDR3 nucleotide sequence: TGTGCCAGCAGTGCGGACAGGGGAGCTTTCTTT. Amino acid sequence: CASSADRGAFF. The rearrangement uses TRBV2 and TRBJ1-1, with 9 bases identical to TRBD1. CDR3 length: 11 amino acids. Germline CDR1 SNHLY, CDR2 FYNNEI. The junction had 1 base not matched to a gene; V was cut back by 4 bases and J by 10 bases.

This clone has more than one count but fewer than ten. This rearrangement joins TRBV7-9 to TRBJ2-1; TRBD2 agrees at 15 bases. Germline CDR1 is SEHNR and CDR2 is FQNEAQ (reference sequence). This CDR3 is built from 17 residues. V was pared by 2 bases and J by 8 bases, with 7 bases of the junction left unmatched. CDR3 nucleotide sequence: TGTGCCAGCAGCTTATTGGGACTAGCGGGGGGCCAGGATGAGCAGTTCTTC. Residues: CASSLLGLAGGQDEQFF.

The CDR3 loop is CASSLLGRGPTEAFF. The CDR3 DNA reads as TGTGCCAGCAGCTTACTGGGGAGGGGACCCACTGAAGCTTTCTTT. The gene calls are TRBV11-3 and TRBJ1-1, with a possible D match to TRBD1 (5 bases). The CDR3 has 15 amino acids. Per germline, CDR1 SGHNT and CDR2 YENEEA. V lost 2 bases to trimming and J lost 4 bases, with 14 bases between them. Combining the CDR3 with reference TRBV11-3 and TRBJ1-1 gives the whole variable domain EAGVVQSPRYKIIEKKQPVAFWCNPISGHNTLYWYLQNLGQGPELLIRYENEEAVDDSQLPKDRFSAERLKGVDSTLKIQPAELGDSAVYLCASSLLGRGPTEAFFGQGTRLTVV.

This rearrangement joins TRBV11-2 to TRBJ2-1; D remains ambiguous. Looked up from germline, CDR1 is SGHAT and CDR2 is FQNNGV. V was trimmed by 1 base and J by 2 bases, leaving 6 bases between them. The CDR3 is 14 residues long. CDR3 coding DNA: TGTGCCAGCAGCTTAGTGACTGCCTACAATGAGCAGTTCTTC. Protein sequence: CASSLVTAYNEQFF. Supplemented by reference TRBV11-2 and TRBJ2-1, the full variable domain reads EAGVAQSPRYKIIEKRQSVAFWCNPISGHATLYWYQQILGQGPKLLIQFQNNGVVDDSQLPKDRFSAERLKGVDSTLKIQPAKLEDSAVYLCASSLVTAYNEQFFGPGTRLTVL.

The gene calls are TRBV19 and TRBJ2-7, with D perhaps matching TRBD1 (6 bases). V was trimmed by 5 bases and J by 4 bases, leaving 12 bases between them. Germline V gene data show CDR1 as LNHDA and CDR2 as SQIVND (reference sequence). CDR3 size: 13 residues. Written as DNA, the CDR3 is TGTGCCAGTAGTTACCAGGGGAAGTACGAGCAGTACTTC. Its protein is CASSYQGKYEQYF.

The chain combines TRBV5-1 with TRBJ1-3; 8 bases agree with TRBD1. Unmatched junction bases numbered 7, after V lost 4 bases and J lost 4 bases. The CDR3 spans 15 residues. The germline V gene encodes CDR1 SGHRS and CDR2 YFSETQ. In DNA, the CDR3 is TGCGCCAGCAGCGCGGCAGGGGGCGAGGGAAACACCATATATTTT. Protein product: CASSAAGGEGNTIYF.

V is TRBV9 and J is TRBJ2-7, with D hard to call. V was pared by 0 bases and J by 0 bases, with 19 bases between. The CDR3 extends over 18 amino acids. The germline V gene encodes CDR1 SGDLS and CDR2 YYNGEE. This CDR3 reads CASSVEVLRSNSSYEQYF. As DNA, the CDR3 is TGTGCCAGCAGCGTAGAGGTGCTACGGAGTAACTCCTCCTACGAGCAGTACTTC.

V and J are TRBV5-6 and TRBJ2-1, with 9 bases fitting TRBD1. Germline trimming cut 4 bases from V and 5 bases from J; bases unmatched to any gene: 7. CDR1 is SGHDT, CDR2 YYEEEE, per germline. The CDR3 is 15 amino acids. The CDR3 bases are TGTGCCAGCAGCAAAGGGACAGGGTTTAACAATGAGCAGTTCTTC. Encoded protein: CASSKGTGFNNEQFF.